These 18 T cell receptor beta chains were all obtained from the same sample, sequenced in a study of OX40 agonist ivuxolimab in advanced cancers. Sequencing was performed with immunoSEQ multiplex PCR; in TCRdb, only in-frame clones are kept and a portion is missing. The sample records some 64,000 clones, roughly 85% being singletons. Sequences were derived from CD4+ or CD8+ T cells sorted from blood, sampled in a trial of the OX40 agonist ivuxolimab. Source of these receptors: an adult with an advanced solid tumor such as melanoma, head and neck, liver or kidney cancer.

CDR3 in amino acids: CASSSGAEGDTEAFF. DNA of the CDR3: TGTGCCAGCAGTTCCGGGGCCGAAGGTGACACTGAAGCTTTCTTT. The chain couples TRBV28 to TRBJ1-1, with TRBD1 as a possible D gene (5 bases). Germline CDR1 is MDHEN and CDR2 is SYDVKM. V was cut by 4 bases and J by 3 bases, with 15 bases left in between. The CDR3 is 15 amino acids.

The chain joins TRBV18 to TRBJ2-6, with D perhaps TRBD1 (5 bases). Trimming stripped 0 bases from V and 3 bases from J, with 6 bases between. The CDR3 is 15 amino acids. Germline CDR1 and CDR2: KGHSH and LQKENI. CDR3 amino acids: CASSPPGRGANVLTF. CDR3 DNA: TGTGCCAGCTCACCACCGGGGCGTGGGGCCAACGTCCTGACTTTC.

This chain uses TRBV27 with TRBJ2-1, with D maybe TRBD1 (6 bases). V gave up 3 bases and J gave up 10 bases, with 13 bases separating them. Per germline, CDR1 MNHEY and CDR2 SMNVEV (reference sequence). The CDR3 runs to 13 residues. The CDR3 region is CASSFLGASEQFF. The CDR3 DNA sequence: TGTGCCAGCAGTTTTTTGGGGGCCAGCGAGCAGTTCTTC.

The CDR3 loop is CSVTPTGSSYEQYF. In DNA, the CDR3 is TGCAGCGTTACACCGACAGGGAGCTCCTACGAGCAGTACTTC. The V call is TRBV29-1, the J call TRBJ2-7; 7 bases align to TRBD1. This CDR3 contains 14 residues. Per the germline V gene, CDR1 is SQVTM and CDR2 is ANQGSEA. Unmatched junction bases numbered 7, after V lost 5 bases and J lost 0 bases.

This clone has a single count. The chain joins TRBV27 to TRBJ2-6, with D unresolved. The CDR3 has 15 amino acids. Trimming removed 4 bases from V and 2 bases from J, with 9 bases in between. The germline V gene has CDR1 MNHEY and CDR2 SMNVEV (reference sequence). The CDR3 DNA is TGTGCCAGCAGTTCCCCGGCGGCTGGGGCCAACGTCCTGACTTTC. Its translation is CASSSPAAGANVLTF.

The chain is built from TRBV6-6 and TRBJ2-7, with 9 nucleotides matching TRBD1. CDR3 length: 15 amino acids. From germline, CDR1 is MNHNY and CDR2 SVGAGI (reference sequence). V dropped 0 bases and J dropped 2; count of bases not matched to a gene: 2. The CDR3 loop reads CASSYSDRGTYEQYF. CDR3 in DNA: TGTGCCAGCAGTTACTCGGACAGGGGTACCTACGAGCAGTACTTC.

This clone was counted only a few times. The CDR3 region is CASSLYSGNEQFF. DNA of the CDR3: TGTGCCAGCAGCTTGTATTCGGGTAATGAGCAGTTCTTC. V usage is TRBV5-4 and J usage is TRBJ2-1; D is unclear. The CDR3 is 13 amino acids. V lost 1 base and J lost 7, with 9 bases in between. The V gene's germline CDR1 is SGHNT and CDR2 YYREEE (reference sequence).

The chain combines TRBV19 with TRBJ2-2, with D uncertain. This CDR3 has 15 residues. Germline CDR1 LNHDA, CDR2 SQIVND (reference sequence). Between the trimmed V and J ends, which lost 3 bases and 0 bases, there was a span of 8 bases. CDR3 nucleotide sequence: TGTGCCAGTAGTATGAGACAAACGAACACCGGGGAGCTGTTTTTT. Its translation is CASSMRQTNTGELFF. The variable domain in full, with the rest retrieved from reference TRBV19 and TRBJ2-2, is DGGITQSPKYLFRKEGQNVTLSCEQNLNHDAMYWYRQDPGQGLRLIYYSQIVNDFQKGDIAEGYSVSREKKESFPLTVTSAQKNPTAFYLCASSMRQTNTGELFFGEGSRLTVL.

The gene calls are TRBV4-2 and TRBJ2-1; D possibly uses TRBD1 or TRBD2 (6 bases each). Germline V gives CDR1 LGHNA, CDR2 YNFKEQ. CDR3 size: 16 residues. Between the trimmed V and J ends, which lost 0 bases and 9 bases, there was a span of 18 bases. DNA for the CDR3: TGTGCCAGCAGCCAAGAAGATAGGGGGGCTCTTCCTGAGCAGTTCTTC. It encodes CASSQEDRGALPEQFF.

This clone was observed once. The V and J genes are TRBV4-1 and TRBJ2-5; D gene uncertain. The DNA matches TRBJ2-7 better at its end, which makes the J call doubtful. This CDR3 is 16 amino acids long. The germline V gene has CDR1 MGHRA and CDR2 YSYEKL. The CDR3: CASSQLPVAGSYEQYF. The CDR3, as DNA: TGCGCCAGCAGCCAACTACCGGTGGCAGGCTCCTACGAGCAGTACTTC.

The chain links TRBV9 to TRBJ2-3; TRBD2 agrees at 10 bases. The length of the CDR3 is 16 residues. Trimming at V came to 2 bases and at J to 6 bases, leaving 9 bases not matched to a gene. Germline CDR1 SGDLS, CDR2 YYNGEE. The DNA for the CDR3 is TGTGCCAGCAGCGTCGGGGCTAGCGGGAGCTTGGATACGCAGTATTTT. Its translation is CASSVGASGSLDTQYF.

The rearrangement joins TRBV10-3 to TRBJ2-7, with D unclear. The V gene lost 3 bases and the J gene lost 5 bases, with 5 bases spanning the gap. CDR1 ENHRY and CDR2 SYGVKD come from the germline V gene. The CDR3 length is 11 residues. CDR3 sequence reads: CAISELNEQYF. The CDR3 DNA reads as TGTGCCATCAGTGAATTAAACGAGCAGTACTTC.

V and J are TRBV29-1 and TRBJ2-1, with 10 positions matching TRBD2. This CDR3 comprises 15 residues. V shed 6 bases and J 7 bases; nucleotides not matched to a gene: 12. Germline V gene data show CDR1 as SQVTM and CDR2 as ANQGSEA. CDR3 sequence: CSVDPTSGIGNEQFF. The CDR3 coding sequence is TGCAGCGTAGACCCAACTAGCGGGATCGGGAATGAGCAGTTCTTC.

This rearrangement joins TRBV7-8 to TRBJ1-2; 7 nucleotides line up with TRBD1. This CDR3 is built from 12 residues. From germline, CDR1 is SGHVS and CDR2 FQNEAQ. Unmatched junction bases numbered 7, after V lost 5 bases and J lost 10 bases. CDR3: CASSPGQLDYTF. For the CDR3, the DNA is TGTGCCAGCAGCCCGGGACAGTTGGACTACACCTTC.

This clone was detected only a few times. The chain employs TRBV7-9 and TRBJ2-7; TRBD1 aligns across 9 bases. Per the germline V gene, CDR1 is SEHNR and CDR2 is FQNEAQ (reference sequence). The CDR3 is 14 amino acids. V shed 5 bases and J 7 bases; nucleotides not matched to a gene: 9. CDR3 loop: CASSNRDRVREQYF. The CDR3 nucleotides are TGTGCCAGCAGCAACCGGGACAGGGTGAGGGAGCAGTACTTC.

The J gene is TRBJ2-5, the V gene TRBV5-1, with TRBD1 matching 10 bases. Germline CDR1 SGHRS, CDR2 YFSETQ. After removal of 4 bases from V and 1 base from J, the junction contained 4 bases not matched to a gene. The CDR3 has 15 residues. This CDR3 reads CASSVGTGAQETQYF. The CDR3, as DNA: TGCGCCAGCAGCGTAGGGACAGGGGCCCAAGAGACCCAGTACTTC. The full variable domain, with the rest looked up from reference TRBV5-1 and TRBJ2-5, is KAGVTQTPRYLIKTRGQQVTLSCSPISGHRSVSWYQQTPGQGLQFLFEYFSETQRNKGNFPGRFSGRQFSNSRSEMNVSTLELGDSALYLCASSVGTGAQETQYFGPGTRLLVL.

The chain links TRBV6-1 to TRBJ2-1, with TRBD2 matching 8 bases. The CDR3 has 12 residues. The J segment lost 14 bases and the V segment lost 2 bases, leaving 5 bases of the junction unmatched. Germline CDR1 is MNHNS and CDR2 is SASEGT. The CDR3 reads CASSEHSGGKFF. CDR3 DNA sequence: TGTGCCAGCAGTGAACACTCGGGGGGGAAGTTCTTC.

The V gene is TRBV4-2, the J gene TRBJ1-5; TRBD1 matches 7 bases. V dropped 0 bases and J dropped 7; count of bases not matched to a gene: 3. Germline V gene sequence: CDR1 LGHNA, CDR2 YNFKEQ. The CDR3 length is 14 residues. CDR3 in DNA: TGTGCCAGCAGCCAAGAAGGGGGCGGACAGCCCCAGCATTTT. Translating gives CASSQEGGGQPQHF.